This T cell receptor (beta chain) originates from a study of radiation and T cells in renal cell carcinoma. Study-level points and caveats: From baseline, blood top tumor clonotypes peaked at 2 weeks post-radiation.

This clone has ten or more counts. The antigen remains undetermined. The sample's time point: baseline pretreatment blood. Treatment given: 15 Gy SBRT to primary tumor, nephrectomy 4 weeks later. Only in-frame clones appear in the TCRdb table, and some are missing; sequencing was by immunoSEQ multiplex PCR. The top ten clones hold 6% to 7% of a sample with some 100,000 clones, 82% of them seen once. This CDR3 is built from 16 residues. Germline V gene data show CDR1 as SGHRS and CDR2 as YFSETQ. V lost 0 bases to trimming and J lost 4 bases; unmatched junction nucleotides: 8. Sequences were derived from blood, sampled from a patient whose treatment included radiotherapy and nephrectomy. This TCR came from a man in his 60s with renal cell carcinoma. V and J are TRBV5-1 and TRBJ2-5; TRBD2 aligns across 8 bases. The CDR3 region is CASSLDSSAGGETQYF. Written as DNA, the CDR3 is TGCGCCAGCAGCTTGGACAGCTCGGCGGGAGGAGAGACCCAGTACTTC.